This is a list of T cell receptor beta chains from one sample in a study of shared clonotypes between healthy human individuals. Sequencing was performed with immunoSEQ multiplex PCR; in TCRdb, only in-frame clones are kept and a portion is missing. Of about a million clones in the sample, 70% to 85% were seen once. The sample comprised memory CD4+ T cells sorted from blood. These receptors were obtained from a man aged 18 to 35 in good health. Each CDR3 is given with its conserved first and last residue. A D gene is named only where the DNA matches it firmly. Not all rows give a size; the values are once, few, many and, for expanded clones, a class.

- TRBJ1-1 - TRBV27 TGTGCCAGCAGTTCGTCACCTCAGGGACCCCCCGGCACTGAAGCTTTCTTT CASSSSPQGPPGTEAFF
- TRBJ1-2 TRBD1 TRBV27 TGTGCCAGCAGGCCCACATCAGGGGGCAGCTATGGCTACACCTTC CASRPTSGGSYGYTF
once TRBJ1-1 - TRBV27 TGTGCCAGCAGTTTACGAACAGACGCTGAAGCTTTCTTT CASSLRTDAEAFF
once TRBJ2-7 - TRBV2 TGTGCCGGGGGGTTGTTAAAATACGAGCAGTACTTC CAGGLLKYEQYF
- TRBJ2-7 - TRBV28 TGTGCCAGCAGTCCGATGGGGGCAGGTCAATCCTACGAGCAGTACTTC CASSPMGAGQSYEQYF
- TRBJ2-3 - TRBV5-1 TGCGCCAGCAGCTTGTCGGCAAAAGATACGCAGTATTTT CASSLSAKDTQYF
- TRBJ2-7 - TRBV5-1 TGCGCCAGCAGCTTGGTCCCAGGGCCCTACGAGCAGTACTTC CASSLVPGPYEQYF
- TRBJ2-3 TRBD2 TRBV5-1 TGCGCCAGCAGCAGCGGACTAGCGAGCACAGATACGCAGTATTTT CASSSGLASTDTQYF
- TRBJ2-3 - TRBV18 TGTGCCAGCTCACCAGCGGGGGCAGGCACAGATACGCAGTATTTT CASSPAGAGTDTQYF
- TRBJ2-1 TRBD2 TRBV5-6 TGTGCCAGTGGGGGCGGGAGGGCCAATGAGCAGTTCTTC CASGGGRANEQFF
- TRBJ2-3 TRBD2 TRBV25-1 TGTGCCAGCAGTGAATCGTCTAGCGGCCTCGCAGATACGCAGTATTTT CASSESSSGLADTQYF
- TRBJ2-1 - TRBV30 TGTGCCTGGGTCAACCCCGGGCGGGACAAGCAGTTCTTC CAWVNPGRDKQFF
- TRBJ2-7 - TRBV28 TGTGCCAGCAGTTCCGTGGGGGGGGCAAGGGAGCAGTACTTC CASSSVGGAREQYF
- TRBJ2-4 - TRBV11-2 TGTGCCAGCAGCCCAGACACGTTTAGGTCCATTCAGTACTTC CASSPDTFRSIQYF
- TRBJ2-3 - TRBV2 TGTGCCAGCACAAAGGACCTCACAGATACGCAGTATTTT CASTKDLTDTQYF
- TRBJ1-5 - TRBV7-2 TGTGCCAGCAGCTTAGGTAGAGGGCAGCCCCAGCATTTT CASSLGRGQPQHF
- TRBJ2-1 - TRBV19 TGTGCCAGCAGATTTGGAGGGGGTAGCTACAATGAGCAGTTCTTC CASRFGGGSYNEQFF
- TRBJ2-5 - TRBV5-6 TGTGCCAGCAGCTCGGAGTATAGGTCGGAGACCCAGTACTTC CASSSEYRSETQYF
- TRBJ1-1 - TRBV6-1 TGTGCCAGCAGACGGACAGCCTCGAACACTGAAGCTTTCTTT CASRRTASNTEAFF
- TRBJ2-1 - TRBV21-1 TGTGCCAGCGGGAGCTTACGCCCGTTTCGGGATGAGCAGTTCTTC CASGSLRPFRDEQFF
once TRBJ2-1 TRBD2 TRBV19 TGTGCCAGTAGTATACTAGCGGGAGGGAACAATGAGCAGTTCTTC CASSILAGGNNEQFF
few TRBJ1-2 - TRBV6-6 TGTGCCATCATGCCAGAGGGGGGTGGCTACACCTTC CAIMPEGGGYTF
few TRBJ1-1 TRBD1 TRBV4-2 TGTGCCAGCAGCCAGGCTGACAGGGGTGGTGAAGCTTTCTTT CASSQADRGGEAFF
once TRBJ1-1 TRBD1 TRBV5-1 TGCGCCAGCAGCCCCGGACAGGGTTCCACTGAAGCTTTCTTT CASSPGQGSTEAFF
- TRBJ2-3 - TRBV5-8 TGTGCCAGCAGCTGGTCCACCACAGATACGCAGTATTTT CASSWSTTDTQYF
few TRBJ1-3 - TRBV23-1 TGCGCCAGCTTAGGGGAACGATATAGAAACACCATATATTTT CASLGERYRNTIYF
- TRBJ2-7 TRBD2 TRBV4-1 TGCGCCAGCAGCCAAGAGTCCGGACTAGCGGGCACCTACGAGCAGTACTTC CASSQESGLAGTYEQYF
few TRBJ2-3 TRBD1 TRBV5-4 TGTGCCAGCAGTCTCCGGACAGGGACCCCCACAGATACGCAGTATTTT CASSLRTGTPTDTQYF
- TRBJ1-6 TRBD1 TRBV9 TGTGCCAGCAGCCTTCGCACTGATACAGGGGGTTCGTCACCCCTCCACTTT CASSLRTDTGGSSPLHF
few TRBJ1-5 TRBD1 TRBV9 TGTGCCAGCAGCGAGGGACAGGACGGGGGTCAGCCCCAGCATTTT CASSEGQDGGQPQHF
few TRBJ2-3 - TRBV13 TGTGCCAGCAGCGAGGGACGGCTTACTAGCACAGATACGCAGTATTTT CASSEGRLTSTDTQYF
- TRBJ2-5 - TRBV12-5 TGTGCTAGTGGTTTGGCGCGTGGAGGGGAAGGGACCCAGTACTTC CASGLARGGEGTQYF
- TRBJ2-5 TRBD2 TRBV5-1 TGCGCCAGCAGCTTGGCTGGTAGCGGGGGACAAGAGACCCAGTACTTC CASSLAGSGGQETQYF
- TRBJ1-1 - TRBV10-1 TGCGCCAGCAGTGCCCAAGGGGCAGGCACTGAAGCTTTCTTT CASSAQGAGTEAFF
- TRBJ2-7 - TRBV28 TGTGCCAGCAAGGGTGCCGGCTACGAGCAGTACTTC CASKGAGYEQYF
once TRBJ1-4 TRBD1 TRBV28 TGTGCCAGCAGTACATCCGGGACAGGGGACGAAAAACTGTTTTTT CASSTSGTGDEKLFF
- TRBJ2-7 - TRBV30 TGTGCCTGGAGCCGGAGGGAGGATGGCGAGCAGTACTTC CAWSRREDGEQYF
few TRBJ1-2 TRBD1 TRBV5-1 TGCGCCAGCAGCTTGGGAGGGGGCCCCTATGGCTACACCTTC CASSLGGGPYGYTF
- TRBJ2-7 TRBD1 TRBV11-2 TGTGCCAGCAGACCAGACAGGGGCGTTCGGCAGTACTTC CASRPDRGVRQYF
- TRBJ1-2 - TRBV7-9 TGTGCCAGCAGCTTAGCCTATGGCTACACCTTC CASSLAYGYTF
- TRBJ2-3 - TRBV29-1 TGCAGCGTGGCAGTCTCTGATACGCAGTATTTT CSVAVSDTQYF